A single sample gave rise to the 30 T cell receptor beta chains below, sequenced in a study of shared clonotypes between healthy human individuals. Method: immunoSEQ multiplex PCR; TCRdb's copy keeps in-frame clones and lacks some. The data show over 400,000 clones, roughly 80% seen once. Source material: PBMCs. The receptors derive from a woman aged 40 to 50 in good health. Some clones in this sample may be carry-over from other donors' samples.

V is TRBV5-1 and J is TRBJ1-4, with D perhaps TRBD1 (6 bases). CDR1 and CDR2 from the germline V gene are SGHRS and YFSETQ. V dropped 4 bases and J dropped 4 bases, with 11 bases sitting between them. The CDR3 contains 14 residues. CDR3 nucleotides: TGCGCCAGCAGCCGGACAGTAGATAATGAAAAACTGTTTTTT. This sequence encodes CASSRTVDNEKLFF.

This clone has only a few counts. The V gene is TRBV7-7, the J gene TRBJ2-7, with TRBD1 identical over 8 bases. The junction had 14 bases not matched to a gene; V was cut back by 0 bases and J by 1 base. There are 19 residues in the CDR3. The germline V gene has CDR1 SSHAT and CDR2 FNYEAQ (reference sequence). CDR3 protein: CASSLAVRTGGLGSYEQYF. CDR3 coding DNA: TGTGCCAGCAGCTTAGCGGTGAGAACAGGGGGACTGGGGTCCTACGAGCAGTACTTC.

In this sample, this clone turned up a few times. V gene TRBV5-4 combines with J gene TRBJ1-2; D perhaps matches TRBD1 (5 bases). V was cut by 0 bases and J by 6 bases, with 12 bases left in between. This CDR3 comprises 14 residues. Germline V gene sequence: CDR1 SGHNT, CDR2 YYREEE (reference sequence). The CDR3 sequence is CASSLAGEGHGYTF. In DNA form, the CDR3 reads TGTGCCAGCAGCTTGGCGGGGGAGGGACATGGCTACACCTTC.

The J gene is TRBJ2-5, the V gene TRBV6-5; D tentatively reads TRBD1 or TRBD2 (5 bases each). Germline V gene data show CDR1 as MNHEY and CDR2 as SVGAGI. The ends were cut back, 0 bases at V and 2 bases at J, with 10 bases in the middle. The CDR3 contains 15 residues. CDR3: CASSYSFGTQETQYF. In DNA form, the CDR3 reads TGTGCCAGCAGTTACTCGTTTGGGACGCAAGAGACCCAGTACTTC.

The chain is built from TRBV29-1 and TRBJ2-7; 13 nucleotides align to TRBD2. Germline CDR1 is SQVTM and CDR2 is ANQGSEA. Trimming took 4 bases from V and 3 from J; bases not matched to a gene: 6. CDR3 length: 15 amino acids. CDR3 amino acids: CSVVGTSGTIYEQYF. CDR3 nucleotides: TGCAGCGTTGTGGGGACTAGCGGGACCATCTACGAGCAGTACTTC.

A few counts support this clone. The gene calls are TRBV9 and TRBJ2-2; 10 bases line up with TRBD2. The J segment lost 6 bases and the V segment lost 6 bases, leaving 8 bases of the junction unmatched. The germline V gene has CDR1 SGDLS and CDR2 YYNGEE. This CDR3 contains 15 residues. This CDR3 reads CASNHLAGEAGELFF. As DNA, the CDR3 is TGTGCCAGCAACCATCTAGCGGGAGAGGCCGGGGAGCTGTTTTTT. The full variable domain, with the rest looked up from reference TRBV9 and TRBJ2-2, is DSGVTQTPKHLITATGQRVTLRCSPRSGDLSVYWYQQSLDQGLQFLIQYYNGEERAKGNILERFSAQQFPDLHSELNLSSLELGDSALYFCASNHLAGEAGELFFGEGSRLTVL.

This clone appeared once. This rearrangement joins TRBV28 to TRBJ1-4; 9 positions match TRBD1. The CDR3 consists of 16 residues. From germline, CDR1 is MDHEN and CDR2 SYDVKM. Trimming removed 4 bases from V and 4 bases from J; junction bases left unmatched: 7. CDR3 in amino acids: CASSSNTGGGNEKLFF. Here the CDR3 DNA reads TGTGCCAGCAGTTCCAACACAGGGGGCGGTAATGAAAAACTGTTTTTT.

The chain recombines TRBV5-8 with TRBJ2-7, with 10 bases fitting TRBD1. Germline assignment: CDR1 SGHTS and CDR2 YDEGEE. Trimming cost V 2 bases and J 6 bases; bases outside gene matches: 8. This CDR3 is built from 15 residues. The CDR3 region is CASSLRTGGISEQYF. CDR3 DNA sequence: TGTGCCAGCAGCTTAAGGACAGGGGGAATAAGCGAGCAGTACTTC.

Ten or more counts support this clone. The identical CDR3 is also encoded by other nucleotide sequences in the sample. CDR3 nucleotide sequence: TGTGCCAGCAGCAAAGTAATCAGGGAGGAGGCTTTCTTT. It encodes CASSKVIREEAFF. V is TRBV21-1 and J is TRBJ1-1. TRBV21-1 is shown as a pseudogene. There are 13 residues in the CDR3.

With respect to this clone: The sample holds other DNA sequences that translate to the same CDR3. The chain uses TRBV6-1 and TRBJ1-1; D gene unclear. The CDR3 spans 12 residues. Per germline, CDR1 MNHNS and CDR2 SASEGT. V was shortened by 6 bases and J by 12 bases, with 17 bases between the two germline ends. Written as DNA, the CDR3 is TGTGCCAGCAGCCTCCCTACGGGAGGGACTTTCTTT. It codes for CASSLPTGGTFF.

On this clone: This probably arose from a read error, given a far larger clone one base away. The sample holds other DNA sequences that translate to the same CDR3. The V and J genes are TRBV29-1 and TRBJ2-5; D gene ambiguous. The J call may not be correct, given that the DNA end is closer to TRBJ2-7. The germline V gene has CDR1 SQVTM and CDR2 ANQGSEA. CDR3 size: 12 residues. DNA of the CDR3: TGCAGCGTTGAGGTAAGTACCTACGAGCAGTACTTC. Amino acid sequence: CSVEVSTYEQYF.

The chain links TRBV27 to TRBJ2-5; D call uncertain. Deletions cut 2 bases from V and 4 bases from J, with 8 bases between. CDR1 and CDR2 from the germline V gene are MNHEY and SMNVEV (reference sequence). The CDR3 is 13 residues long. CDR3 in DNA: TGTGCCAGCAGTTTAATCGCCAGAGAGACCCAGTACTTC. It yields the protein CASSLIARETQYF.

The rearrangement links TRBV9 to TRBJ1-4, with D perhaps matching TRBD1 (5 bases). The CDR3 loop spans 17 amino acids. Germline assignment: CDR1 SGDLS and CDR2 YYNGEE. Trimming took off 0 bases at V and 7 bases at J, with 19 bases between the two ends. The CDR3 here is CASSVDSPGGGREKLFF. As DNA, the CDR3 is TGTGCCAGCAGCGTAGACTCCCCGGGGGGAGGTCGTGAAAAACTGTTTTTT. Full variable domain (rest looked up from reference TRBV9 and TRBJ1-4): DSGVTQTPKHLITATGQRVTLRCSPRSGDLSVYWYQQSLDQGLQFLIQYYNGEERAKGNILERFSAQQFPDLHSELNLSSLELGDSALYFCASSVDSPGGGREKLFFGSGTQLSVL.

V gene TRBV6-5 combines with J gene TRBJ2-3; a possible D gene is TRBD2 (5 bases). The V end was cut by 6 bases, the J end by 8 bases, with 15 bases between. The CDR3 runs to 13 residues. Per germline, CDR1 MNHEY and CDR2 SVGAGI. As DNA, the CDR3 is TGTGCCAGCAGCCATCCCCCCAGCGGTACGCAGTATTTT. Translation gives CASSHPPSGTQYF.

This clone was seen more than once but under ten times. The rearrangement links TRBV5-1 to TRBJ2-3; D possibly matches TRBD1 or TRBD2 (5 bases each). The V gene lost 5 bases and the J gene lost 1 base, with 14 bases spanning the gap. Germline CDR1 is SGHRS and CDR2 is YFSETQ. The CDR3 covers 15 residues. For the CDR3, the DNA is TGCGCCAGCAGTCAAGGGGACCCGGGCACAGATACGCAGTATTTT. Protein product: CASSQGDPGTDTQYF.

Remarks on this clone: This is likely an artifact of a read error, given a far larger clone one base away. This chain connects TRBV28 to TRBJ1-4; D call uncertain. This CDR3 has 12 residues. Germline loops: CDR1 MDHEN, CDR2 SYDVKM. This chain's CDR3 is CAGSLFSEKLFF. The DNA for the CDR3 is TGTGCCGGCAGTTTATTTTCTGAAAAACTGTTTTTT. Variable domain in full (rest from reference TRBV28 and TRBJ1-4): DVKVTQSSRYLVKRTGEKVFLECVQDMDHENMFWYRQDPGLGLRLIYFSYDVKMKEKGDIPEGYSVSREKKERFSLILESASTNQTSMYLCAGSLFSEKLFFGSGTQLSVL.

The V call is TRBV18, the J call TRBJ2-7; the match to TRBD2 covers 14 bases. Germline-derived CDR1 and CDR2 are KGHSH and LQKENI. CDR3 length: 16 residues. The ends lost 5 bases at V and 3 bases at J; junction bases unmatched: 6. The CDR3 nucleotides read TGTGCCAGCTCAGAGGGACTAGCGGGAGCTGGCTACGAGCAGTACTTC. It is translated as CASSEGLAGAGYEQYF.

V and J are TRBV9 and TRBJ2-2, with TRBD1 identical over 9 bases. V lost 3 bases to trimming and J lost 5 bases; unmatched junction nucleotides: 8. CDR3 length equals 16 residues. The germline V gene has CDR1 SGDLS and CDR2 YYNGEE. The CDR3 reads CASSEGTGYSTGELFF. The CDR3 region has the DNA TGTGCCAGCAGCGAAGGGACAGGGTATAGTACCGGGGAGCTGTTTTTT.

V gene TRBV7-2 combines with J gene TRBJ2-7, with D perhaps TRBD2 (6 bases). In germline, CDR1 is SGHTA, CDR2 FQGNSA. The CDR3 is 11 amino acids. The ends were cut back, 6 bases at V and 7 bases at J, with 10 bases in the middle. The CDR3 sequence is CASRGSGEQYF. CDR3 bases: TGTGCCAGCAGGGGTAGCGGAGAGCAGTACTTC.

About this clone: A far larger clone is one nucleotide away, so this likely arose from a read error. This same CDR3 is encoded by further DNA sequences in the sample. The gene calls are TRBV28 and TRBJ1-2; D uncertain. V was cut by 5 bases and J by 10 bases, with 17 bases left in between. Germline-derived CDR1 and CDR2 are MDHEN and SYDVKM. This CDR3 spans 13 amino acids. CDR3 DNA sequence: TGTGCCAGCAGTCAACAAGTATGGGCTGCCTACACCTTC. This encodes CASSQQVWAAYTF.

This chain links TRBV11-3 with TRBJ2-1; tentative D call: TRBD2 (5 bases). V shed 3 bases and J shed 0 bases, with 9 bases lying between them. The length of the CDR3 is 15 residues. Germline V gene sequence: CDR1 SGHNT, CDR2 YENEEA. This chain's CDR3 is CASSFGGPSYNEQFF. The CDR3 nucleotides are TGTGCCAGCAGCTTCGGCGGGCCCTCCTACAATGAGCAGTTCTTC.

The chain uses TRBV7-6 and TRBJ2-3; perhaps TRBD1 as D (5 bases). Germline V gene lookup returns CDR1 SGHVS and CDR2 FNYEAQ. This CDR3 is 13 amino acids long. The germline V and J ends were trimmed by 3 bases and 4 bases, with 8 bases remaining between them. CDR3 DNA: TGTGCCAGCAGCTTGAGCAGGGCAGATACGCAGTATTTT. As protein: CASSLSRADTQYF.

This chain joins TRBV30 and TRBJ1-2; D unresolved. This CDR3 has 14 residues. V lost 2 bases, J lost 1 base, and 11 bases lay in between. Germline V gene data show CDR1 as GTSNPN and CDR2 as SVGIG (reference sequence). The CDR3 spells CAWSPSQLNYGYTF. The CDR3 bases are TGTGCCTGGAGTCCGAGCCAGCTTAACTATGGCTACACCTTC.

V usage is TRBV19 and J usage is TRBJ2-2, with 7 bases aligning to TRBD1. CDR3 length: 13 amino acids. Germline assignment: CDR1 LNHDA and CDR2 SQIVND (reference sequence). V dropped 5 bases and J dropped 6; count of bases not matched to a gene: 3. CDR3 DNA: TGTGCCAGTAGTGACAGGGTAGCCGGGGAGCTGTTTTTT. Translated: CASSDRVAGELFF.

V gene TRBV4-1 combines with J gene TRBJ1-4; D remains ambiguous. The CDR3 has 15 amino acids. The V gene's germline CDR1 is MGHRA and CDR2 YSYEKL. V was shortened by 2 bases and J by 2 bases, with 9 bases between the two germline ends. The CDR3 sequence: CASSQPIGTNEKLFF. In DNA form, the CDR3 reads TGCGCCAGCAGCCAACCTATTGGCACTAATGAAAAACTGTTTTTT.

J is TRBJ2-7 and V is TRBV7-9; no clear D gene. V was cut by 3 bases and J by 0 bases, with 9 bases left in between. CDR1 and CDR2 (germline): SEHNR, FQNEAQ (reference sequence). The CDR3 length is 14 residues. CDR3 loop: CASSFDMDSYEQYF. Here the CDR3 DNA reads TGTGCCAGCAGCTTTGATATGGACTCCTACGAGCAGTACTTC.

The genes are TRBV7-9 and TRBJ1-2; D ambiguous. Trimming pared 3 bases from V and 10 bases from J, leaving 9 bases between. The germline CDR1 and CDR2 sequences are SEHNR and FQNEAQ (reference sequence). The length of the CDR3 is 11 residues. This CDR3 reads CASSFDILYTF. In DNA, the CDR3 is TGTGCCAGCAGCTTCGACATTCTCTACACCTTC.

The chain uses TRBV28 and TRBJ1-1, with 9 positions matching TRBD1. V shed 0 bases and J 1 base; nucleotides not matched to a gene: 0. The CDR3 sequence is 15 residues long. CDR1 is MDHEN, CDR2 SYDVKM, per germline. CDR3 sequence: CASSLWGQGNTEAFF. The CDR3 nucleotides read TGTGCCAGCAGTTTATGGGGACAGGGGAACACTGAAGCTTTCTTT.

V is TRBV7-8 and J is TRBJ2-4; D gene unclear. The length of the CDR3 is 13 residues. Trimming cost V 5 bases and J 0 bases, with 5 bases left between them. CDR1 and CDR2 (germline): SGHVS, FQNEAQ. The CDR3 region is CASSPVAKNIQYF. The CDR3 nucleotides read TGTGCCAGCAGCCCCGTAGCCAAAAACATTCAGTACTTC.

This clone was detected many times. The rearrangement uses TRBV6-4 and TRBJ1-4; 8 bases align to TRBD1. CDR3 length equals 15 residues. V was pared by 3 bases and J by 7 bases, with 7 bases of the junction left unmatched. Germline V gene sequence: CDR1 MRHNA, CDR2 SNTAGT. The CDR3 DNA reads TGTGCCAGCAGTGAAGCAGGGGGCGAAGGTGAAAAACTGTTTTTT. This codes for CASSEAGGEGEKLFF.